This record concerns one T cell receptor (beta chain) sequence. Original processing notes: Amplification of reference gene primers was used by the study to estimate nucleated cell counts. Here immunoSEQ multiplex PCR was the method, and the copy in TCRdb shows in-frame clones only, minus some. V and J calls and clone size come straight from that table; D and trimming were deduced from the DNA. The top ten clones hold roughly 5% of a sample with around 200,000 clones, approximately 79% of them seen once. This sample is part of a study of blood T cell repertoires in COVID-19. The overall study: Acute and convalescent COVID-19 samples came from the United States, Italy and Spain. Sample material is recorded as cDNA or gDNA derived from T cells, B-cell-depleted T cells, or PBMCs.

Per the germline V gene, CDR1 is SGHTA and CDR2 is FQGTGA. This CDR3 contains 15 residues. Trimming removed 4 bases from V and 4 bases from J; junction bases left unmatched: 7. Source material: peripheral blood. The origin of this receptor is a human donor in a cohort sampled during active COVID-19. The chain combines TRBV7-3 with TRBJ2-3, with 8 positions matching TRBD2. The CDR3 loop reads CASSSLAGSADTQYF. The CDR3 DNA is TGTGCCAGCAGCTCCTTAGCGGGGTCGGCAGATACGCAGTATTTT.